This TCR beta chain came from a study of response to subunit inactivated influenza vaccine. General study results and limits: T cells newly recruited by each seasonal influenza vaccination are few, the authors suggested.

TCRdb used MiXCR to reprocess the RT-PCR reads, holding one entry per CDR3 protein. The sample includes about 520,000 distinct CDR3 sequences, about 25% of them seen just once. This clonotype was seen a few times. As yet, its antigen is unknown. Germline V gene sequence: CDR1 SGHAT, CDR2 FQNNGV. This CDR3 region has 13 residues. Between the trimmed V and J ends, which lost 1 base and 9 bases, there was a span of 10 bases. The sequence was collected from a man aged 45-65 years who received an inactivated influenza vaccine. This chain uses TRBV11-2 with TRBJ2-1, with TRBD2 as a possible D gene (5 bases). The sample was CD4+ T cells sorted from PBMCs, taken more than 4 days after vaccination. The CDR3 sequence: CASSLAGGFEQFF. In nucleotides, the CDR3 is TGTGCCAGCAGCTTAGCTGGAGGATTTGAGCAGTTCTTC. The entire variable domain, with the rest obtained from reference TRBV11-2 and TRBJ2-1, is as follows: EAGVAQSPRYKIIEKRQSVAFWCNPISGHATLYWYQQILGQGPKLLIQFQNNGVVDDSQLPKDRFSAERLKGVDSTLKIQPAKLEDSAVYLCASSLAGGFEQFFGPGTRLTVL.